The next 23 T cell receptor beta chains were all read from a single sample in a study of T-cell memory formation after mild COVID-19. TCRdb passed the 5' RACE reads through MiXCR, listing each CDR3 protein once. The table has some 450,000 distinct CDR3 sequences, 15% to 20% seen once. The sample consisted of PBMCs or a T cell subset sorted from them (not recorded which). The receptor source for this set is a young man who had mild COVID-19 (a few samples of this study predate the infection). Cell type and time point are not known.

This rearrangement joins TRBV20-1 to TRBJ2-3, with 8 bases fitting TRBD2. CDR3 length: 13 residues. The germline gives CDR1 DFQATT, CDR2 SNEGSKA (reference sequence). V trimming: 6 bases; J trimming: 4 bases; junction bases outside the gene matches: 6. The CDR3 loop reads CSATGTRSDTQYF. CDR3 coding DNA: TGCAGTGCCACCGGGACTAGGTCAGATACGCAGTATTTT.

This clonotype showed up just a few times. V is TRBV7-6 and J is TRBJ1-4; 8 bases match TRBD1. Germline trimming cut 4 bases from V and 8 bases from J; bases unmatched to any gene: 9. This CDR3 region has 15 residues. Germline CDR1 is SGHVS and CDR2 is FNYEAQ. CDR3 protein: CASSSKTGVGEKLFF. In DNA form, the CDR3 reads TGTGCCAGCAGCTCCAAGACAGGGGTCGGAGAAAAACTGTTTTTT.

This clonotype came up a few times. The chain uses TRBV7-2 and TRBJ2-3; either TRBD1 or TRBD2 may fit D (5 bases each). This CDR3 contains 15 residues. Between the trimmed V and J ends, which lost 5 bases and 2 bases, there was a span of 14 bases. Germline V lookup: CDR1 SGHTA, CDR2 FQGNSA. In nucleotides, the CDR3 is TGTGCCAGCAGCCTTGGGACGGTCCTCACAGATACGCAGTATTTT. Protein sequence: CASSLGTVLTDTQYF.

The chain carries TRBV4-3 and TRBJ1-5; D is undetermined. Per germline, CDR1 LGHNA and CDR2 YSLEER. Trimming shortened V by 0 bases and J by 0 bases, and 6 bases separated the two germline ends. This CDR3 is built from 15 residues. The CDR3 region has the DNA TGCGCCAGCAGCCAAGAACGATATAGCAATCAGCCCCAGCATTTT. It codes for CASSQERYSNQPQHF.

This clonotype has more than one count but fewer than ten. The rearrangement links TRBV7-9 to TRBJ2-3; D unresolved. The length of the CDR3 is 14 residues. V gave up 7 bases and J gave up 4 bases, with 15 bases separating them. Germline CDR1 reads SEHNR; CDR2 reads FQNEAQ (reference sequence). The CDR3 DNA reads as TGTGCCAGCACGCACAATACGATTGCAGATACGCAGTATTTT. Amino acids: CASTHNTIADTQYF.

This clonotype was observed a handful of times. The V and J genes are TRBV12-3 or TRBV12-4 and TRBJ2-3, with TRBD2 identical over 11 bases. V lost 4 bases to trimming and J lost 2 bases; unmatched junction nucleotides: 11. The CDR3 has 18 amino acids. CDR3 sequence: CASSSGLGLAETTDTQYF. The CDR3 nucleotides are TGTGCCAGCAGTTCCGGCCTGGGACTAGCGGAGACCACAGATACGCAGTATTTT.

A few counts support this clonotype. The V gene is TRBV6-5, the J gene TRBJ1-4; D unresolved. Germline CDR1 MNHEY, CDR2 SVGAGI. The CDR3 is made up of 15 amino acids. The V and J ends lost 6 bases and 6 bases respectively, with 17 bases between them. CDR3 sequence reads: CASSPFGRADEKLFF. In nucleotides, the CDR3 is TGTGCCAGCAGCCCCTTCGGGAGGGCTGATGAAAAACTGTTTTTT.

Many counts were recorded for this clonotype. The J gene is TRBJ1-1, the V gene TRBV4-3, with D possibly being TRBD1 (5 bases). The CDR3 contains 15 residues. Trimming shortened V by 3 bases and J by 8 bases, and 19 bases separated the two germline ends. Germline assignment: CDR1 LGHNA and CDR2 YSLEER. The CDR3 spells CASSQSLEGPSEAFF. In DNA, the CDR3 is TGCGCCAGCAGCCAGAGCCTCGAGGGGCCGTCCGAAGCTTTCTTT.

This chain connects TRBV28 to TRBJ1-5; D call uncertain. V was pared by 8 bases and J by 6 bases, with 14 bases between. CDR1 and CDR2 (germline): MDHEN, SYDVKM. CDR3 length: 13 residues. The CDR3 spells CASLSLLGQPQHF. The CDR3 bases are TGTGCCAGCCTTTCTCTGTTGGGTCAGCCCCAGCATTTT.

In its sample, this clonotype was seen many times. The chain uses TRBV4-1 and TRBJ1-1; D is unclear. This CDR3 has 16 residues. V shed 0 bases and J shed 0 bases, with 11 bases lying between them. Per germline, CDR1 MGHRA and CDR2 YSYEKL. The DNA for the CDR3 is TGCGCCAGCAGCCAAGACGCAGGCAACATGAACACTGAAGCTTTCTTT. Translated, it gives CASSQDAGNMNTEAFF.

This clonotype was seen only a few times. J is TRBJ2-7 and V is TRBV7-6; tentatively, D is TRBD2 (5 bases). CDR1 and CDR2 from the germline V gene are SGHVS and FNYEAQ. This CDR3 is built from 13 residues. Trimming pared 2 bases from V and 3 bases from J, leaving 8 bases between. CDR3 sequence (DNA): TGTGCCAGCAGCTTACTTGAGGGCTACGAGCAGTACTTC. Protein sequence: CASSLLEGYEQYF.

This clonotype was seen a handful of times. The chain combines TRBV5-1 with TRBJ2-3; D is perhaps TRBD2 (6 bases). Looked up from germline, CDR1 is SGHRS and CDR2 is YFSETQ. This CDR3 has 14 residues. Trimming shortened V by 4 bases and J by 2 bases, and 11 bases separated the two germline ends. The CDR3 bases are TGCGCCAGCAGCGCAGGGAGGAACACAGATACGCAGTATTTT. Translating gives CASSAGRNTDTQYF.

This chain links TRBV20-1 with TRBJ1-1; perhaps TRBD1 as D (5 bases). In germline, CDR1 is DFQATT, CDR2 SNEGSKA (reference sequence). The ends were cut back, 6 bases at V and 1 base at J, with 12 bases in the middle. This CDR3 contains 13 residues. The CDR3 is CSAWDGENTEAFF. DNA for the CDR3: TGCAGTGCGTGGGACGGGGAGAACACTGAAGCTTTCTTT.

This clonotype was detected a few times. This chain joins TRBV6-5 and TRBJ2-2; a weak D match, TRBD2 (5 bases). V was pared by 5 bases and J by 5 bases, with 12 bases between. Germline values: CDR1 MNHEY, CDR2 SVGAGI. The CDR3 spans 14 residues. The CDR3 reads CASSTGSETGELFF. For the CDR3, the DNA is TGTGCCAGCAGTACGGGGTCGGAGACCGGGGAGCTGTTTTTT.

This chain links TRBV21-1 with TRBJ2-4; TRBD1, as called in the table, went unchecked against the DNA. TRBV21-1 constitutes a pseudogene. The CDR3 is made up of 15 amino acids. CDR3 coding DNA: TGTGCCAGCAAGGGCAGGGATGTAGGCAAAAACATTCAGTACTTC. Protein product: CASKGRDVGKNIQYF.

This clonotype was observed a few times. This chain's CDR3 is CSAIGLAGGVQFF. DNA for the CDR3: TGCAGTGCAATAGGACTAGCGGGGGGAGTACAGTTCTTC. This rearrangement joins TRBV20-1 to TRBJ2-1, with 14 bases matching TRBD2. The germline gives CDR1 DFQATT, CDR2 SNEGSKA (reference sequence). With V trimmed by 6 bases and J by 13 bases, 8 bases remained unmatched. The CDR3 has 13 residues.

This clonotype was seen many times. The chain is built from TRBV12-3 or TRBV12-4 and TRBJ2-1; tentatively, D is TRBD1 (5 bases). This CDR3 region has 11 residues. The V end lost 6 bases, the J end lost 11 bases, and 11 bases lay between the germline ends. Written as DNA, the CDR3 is TGTGCCAGCAGACGACAGACCCAGCAGTTCTTC. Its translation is CASRRQTQQFF.

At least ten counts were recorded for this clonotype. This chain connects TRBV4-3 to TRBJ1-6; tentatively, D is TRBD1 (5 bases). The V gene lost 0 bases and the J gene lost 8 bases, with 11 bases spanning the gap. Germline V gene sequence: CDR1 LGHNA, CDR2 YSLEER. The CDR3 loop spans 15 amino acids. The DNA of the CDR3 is TGCGCCAGCAGCCAAGATCAGGGTAGGGATTCACCCCTCCACTTT. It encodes CASSQDQGRDSPLHF.

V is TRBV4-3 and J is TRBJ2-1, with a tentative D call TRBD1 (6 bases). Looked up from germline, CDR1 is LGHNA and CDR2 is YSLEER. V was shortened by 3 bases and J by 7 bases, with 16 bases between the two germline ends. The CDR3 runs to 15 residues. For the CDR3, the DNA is TGCGCCAGCAGCCAGAGTACAGGGACCTGGAATGAGCAGTTCTTC. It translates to CASSQSTGTWNEQFF.

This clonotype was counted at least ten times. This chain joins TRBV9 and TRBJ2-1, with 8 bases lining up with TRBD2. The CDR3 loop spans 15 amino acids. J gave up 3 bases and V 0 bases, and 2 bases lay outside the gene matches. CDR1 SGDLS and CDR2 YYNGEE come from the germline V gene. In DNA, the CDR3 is TGTGCCAGCAGCGTAGCGGGGGGGCACTACAATGAGCAGTTCTTC. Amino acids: CASSVAGGHYNEQFF.

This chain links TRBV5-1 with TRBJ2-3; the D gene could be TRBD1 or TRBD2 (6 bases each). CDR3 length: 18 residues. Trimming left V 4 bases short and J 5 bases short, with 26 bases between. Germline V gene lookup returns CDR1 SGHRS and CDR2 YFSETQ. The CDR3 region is CASSLDPNREESLDTQYF. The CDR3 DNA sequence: TGCGCCAGCAGCCTCGACCCCAACAGGGAGGAGTCCTTAGATACGCAGTATTTT.

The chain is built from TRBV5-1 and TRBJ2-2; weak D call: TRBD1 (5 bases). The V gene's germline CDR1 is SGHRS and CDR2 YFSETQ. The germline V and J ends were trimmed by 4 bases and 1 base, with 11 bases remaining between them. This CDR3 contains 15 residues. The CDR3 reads CASSGRVGNTGELFF. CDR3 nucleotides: TGCGCCAGCAGCGGCAGGGTTGGGAACACCGGGGAGCTGTTTTTT.

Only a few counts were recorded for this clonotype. CDR3 in amino acids: CASSPGGQTYEQYV. The CDR3 nucleotides read TGTGCCAGCAGCCCCGGGGGGCAAACCTACGAGCAGTACGTC. The chain links TRBV28 to TRBJ2-7; possibly TRBD2 for D (7 bases). CDR3 length: 14 amino acids. V was clipped by 6 bases and J by 2 bases, with 14 bases between them. Germline V lookup: CDR1 MDHEN, CDR2 SYDVKM.